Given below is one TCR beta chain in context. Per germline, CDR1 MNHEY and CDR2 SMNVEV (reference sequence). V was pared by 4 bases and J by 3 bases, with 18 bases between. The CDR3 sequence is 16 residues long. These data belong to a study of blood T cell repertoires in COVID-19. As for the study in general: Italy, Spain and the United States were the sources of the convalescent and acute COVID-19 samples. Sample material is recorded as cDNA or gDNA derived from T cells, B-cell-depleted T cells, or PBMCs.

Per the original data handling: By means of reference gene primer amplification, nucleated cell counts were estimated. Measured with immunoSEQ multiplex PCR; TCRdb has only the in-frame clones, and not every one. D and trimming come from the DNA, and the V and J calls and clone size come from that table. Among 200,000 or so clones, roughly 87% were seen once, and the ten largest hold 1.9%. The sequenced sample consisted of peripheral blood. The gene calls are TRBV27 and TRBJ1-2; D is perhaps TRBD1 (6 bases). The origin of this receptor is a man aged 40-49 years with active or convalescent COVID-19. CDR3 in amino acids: CASSSGRGRRYYGYTF. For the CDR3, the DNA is TGTGCCAGCAGTTCAGGCAGGGGCCGCCGCTACTATGGCTACACCTTC.